The entry below gives a single T cell receptor beta chain sequence along with its context. This sample was included in a study of blood T cell repertoires in COVID-19. At the level of the study: Acute and convalescent COVID-19 samples came from the United States, Italy and Spain. The cDNA or gDNA used as material had been derived from T cells, B-cell-depleted T cells, or PBMCs.

Under the authors' procedure: Counts of nucleated cells, estimated from reference gene primer amplification, were obtained. Profiled with immunoSEQ multiplex PCR; TCRdb holds only in-frame clones, not every one. V and J calls plus clone size are reproduced from that table; the DNA served to infer D and trimming. The sample lists about 34,000 clones, about 93% occurring once. V shed 3 bases and J shed 6 bases, with 18 bases lying between them. Germline V gene lookup returns CDR1 SGHVT and CDR2 SQSDAQ. There are 15 residues in the CDR3. The sequence was collected from a human donor in a cohort sampled during active COVID-19. V and J are TRBV7-4 and TRBJ2-7; a weak D match, TRBD2 (6 bases). The source material was peripheral blood. CDR3 loop: CASSLEGISFSEQYF. CDR3 coding DNA: TGTGCCAGCAGCTTGGAGGGTATCTCGTTTAGCGAGCAGTACTTC. The full variable domain, with the rest looked up from reference TRBV7-4 and TRBJ2-7, is GAGVSQSPRYKVAKRGRDVALRCDSISGHVTLYWYRQTLGQGSEVLTYSQSDAQRDKSGRPSGRFSAERPERSVSTLKIQRTEQGDSAVYLCASSLEGISFSEQYFGPGTRLTVT.